This T cell receptor beta chain was sequenced for a study of T-cell memory formation after mild COVID-19. TCRdb called the 5' RACE reads again in MiXCR, with one record for every CDR3 protein. Among fewer than 150,000 distinct CDR3 sequences, about a sixth were seen once, and the ten largest hold approximately 5%. Germline V gene sequence: CDR1 MNHNY, CDR2 SVGAGI (reference sequence). The CDR3 is 13 residues long. Germline trimming cut 6 bases from V and 6 bases from J; bases unmatched to any gene: 5. The TCR sequence derives from a man aged 18 to 35 who had mild COVID-19 (a few samples of this study predate the infection). Cell type and time point are not known. V gene TRBV6-6 combines with J gene TRBJ1-1; 9 bases match TRBD1. Sequencing was carried out using PBMCs or a T cell subset sorted from them (not recorded which). The CDR3: CASRPQGAAEAFF. In DNA form, the CDR3 reads TGTGCCAGCAGGCCACAGGGGGCGGCTGAAGCTTTCTTT.